A selection of T cell receptor beta chains follows, all from one sample in a study of T cells expressing NK-cell markers. TCRdb reprocessed the 5' RACE reads, keeping one entry per CDR3 protein, no DNA. The specimen's table records hundreds of thousands of distinct CDR3 sequences. The source material was blood T cells: a sorted CD56 or NKG2C T cell subset, CD4+ or CD8+ T cells, or bulk PBMC T cells (not recorded which). The receptors originated from a woman between 18 and 70 years old in good health. The CDR3 runs from the conserved cysteine through the conserved F or W.

J	V	CDR3
TRBJ1-2	TRBV7-9	CASTLPPGHGYTF
TRBJ2-7	TRBV3-1	CASSPRAGFSYEQYF
TRBJ1-6	TRBV18	CASSRGDGYNSPLHF
TRBJ2-5	TRBV12-3/TRBV12-4	CASSLARAGETQYF
TRBJ1-5	TRBV28	CASSLVAGWQPQHF
TRBJ2-4	TRBV20-1	CSARGGGGFNIQYF
TRBJ2-5	TRBV20-1	CSAPSPPQETRYF
TRBJ2-3	TRBV20-1	CSAWTSGGGDTQYF
TRBJ2-5	TRBV12-3/TRBV12-4	CASSLDGAQETQYF
TRBJ2-1	TRBV20-1	CSASITGGRGF
TRBJ1-5	TRBV4-3	CASNRPDICNQPQHF
TRBJ2-5	TRBV29-1	CSVYRDPPDQETQYF
TRBJ1-5	TRBV20-1	CSARSGGQPQHF
TRBJ1-5	TRBV6-5	CASSYSVLGQPQHF
TRBJ1-5	TRBV10-1	CASRDGKWTVSNQPQHF
TRBJ1-4	TRBV20-1	CSARDSDRGNEKLFF
TRBJ1-2	TRBV6-2/TRBV6-3	CASIKDRLGGNYGYTF
TRBJ2-3	TRBV6-4	CASSDSAGPGQDTQYF
TRBJ2-3	TRBV5-1	CASSLQPGLAGGTDTQYF
TRBJ2-1	TRBV29-1	CSVLARGTYNEQFF
TRBJ2-3	TRBV20-1	CSARATHTDTQYF
TRBJ2-1	TRBV4-3	CASSQGISGINYNEQFF
TRBJ2-7	TRBV12-3/TRBV12-4	CASRENIKEQYF
TRBJ1-1	TRBV20-1	CSARDLQGMNTEAFF
TRBJ1-2	TRBV20-1	CSAAGTGFNYGYTF
TRBJ1-1	TRBV25-1	CATRTVGSAFF
TRBJ2-1	TRBV11-3	CASSLKMAGVLNEQFF
TRBJ1-2	TRBV7-9	CASNAYGSSHGYTF
TRBJ1-2	TRBV21-1	CASMYRTAPEVYTF
TRBJ2-7	TRBV28	CASSSGTSATIPYEQYF
TRBJ2-5	TRBV6-2/TRBV6-3	CASSLGTFSIGEETQYF
TRBJ1-6	TRBV25-1	CASSPGFKNSPLHF
TRBJ1-1	TRBV15	CATSEPGTGNTEAFF
TRBJ1-6	TRBV5-1	CASSLGSGADGYNSPLHF
TRBJ2-5	TRBV4-2	CASSQRFDGHQETQYF
TRBJ2-3	TRBV20-1	CSARSQLAGTDTQYF
TRBJ2-5	TRBV7-3	CASSYGTGSGETQYF
TRBJ2-5	TRBV6-2/TRBV6-3	CASKSTGVPQETQYF
TRBJ2-1	TRBV6-2/TRBV6-3	CASSSLAGDHNEQFF
TRBJ1-4	TRBV7-2	CASSLHGTGEKLFF
TRBJ1-1	TRBV29-1	CSVMTGIMNTEAFF
TRBJ1-5	TRBV20-1	CSARDEFPNQPQHF
TRBJ2-6	TRBV3-1	CASSQRTEANVLTF
TRBJ2-3	TRBV6-1	CASMGSRPRTDTQYF
TRBJ2-5	TRBV20-1	CSARDVPGGYRETQYF
TRBJ2-1	TRBV11-3	CASSDPGAGYNEQFF
TRBJ1-3	TRBV5-6	CASSRRSAGSSGNTIYF
TRBJ2-3	TRBV5-1	CASSLDPPRGGSTDTQYF
TRBJ1-1	TRBV6-2/TRBV6-3	CASRDRGATEAFF